A single sample is the source of the 29 T cell receptor beta chains below, sequenced in a study of CD8 T cells in ankylosing spondylitis (TCRdb year 2017). Receptor amplification or capture employed 5' RACE. Sequencing relied on an Illumina HiSeq 2500. TCRdb redid the processing of the public reads, applying fastp at Q25 and MiXCR, and retained in-frame beta chains. Duplicate CDR3 protein sequences are folded into a single record with the most common DNA and genes. This sample lists approximately 300,000 distinct CDR3 sequences; roughly 20% were detected once. Under 8.5% of the sample lies in the top ten. Input material: blood, either unsorted or a sorted T cell fraction (not recorded which). The receptors here all came from a male donor with ankylosing spondylitis or in good health (not recorded which).

The V gene is TRBV20-1, the J gene TRBJ2-1, with TRBD1 identical over 10 bases. The ends lost 5 bases at V and 6 bases at J; junction bases unmatched: 10. Germline assignment: CDR1 DFQATT and CDR2 SNEGSKA (reference sequence). This CDR3 has 15 amino acids. The CDR3 protein is CSAARRWTGGNEQFF. The CDR3 coding sequence is TGCAGTGCTGCCCGTAGATGGACAGGGGGCAATGAGCAGTTCTTC.

This clonotype was observed a few times. The CDR3, as DNA: TGTGCCAGCAGTGGGACACCTCCGTACGTC. Translation: CASSGTPPYV. The gene calls are TRBV27 and TRBJ2-7; possibly TRBD1 for D (6 bases). The germline V gene encodes CDR1 MNHEY and CDR2 SMNVEV (reference sequence). V was trimmed by 5 bases and J by 12 bases, leaving 11 bases between them. The CDR3 is made up of 10 amino acids.

J is TRBJ2-2 and V is TRBV20-1, with TRBD1 as a possible D gene (5 bases). With 5 bases removed from V and 0 bases from J, the gap between germline ends came to 13 bases. Germline CDR1 and CDR2: DFQATT and SNEGSKA (reference sequence). The CDR3 consists of 15 residues. CDR3 bases: TGCAGTGCTCCCAACAGGAGATCGAACACCGGGGAGCTGTTTTTT. Amino acid sequence: CSAPNRRSNTGELFF.

The V gene is TRBV5-1, the J gene TRBJ2-2; 10 bases align to TRBD2. Germline V CDR1 and CDR2: SGHRS, YFSETQ. J gave up 9 bases and V 0 bases, and 11 bases lay outside the gene matches. The CDR3 is made up of 17 amino acids. The CDR3 reads CASSLGALAGVSRELFF. The CDR3 coding sequence is TGCGCCAGCAGCTTGGGCGCCCTAGCGGGAGTTTCCCGGGAGCTGTTTTTT.

In its sample, this clonotype was seen a few times. The chain couples TRBV5-1 to TRBJ1-5; no clear D gene. From germline, CDR1 is SGHRS and CDR2 YFSETQ. This CDR3 region has 14 residues. Trimming pared 2 bases from V and 7 bases from J, leaving 13 bases between. Here the CDR3 reads CASSLEGGQQPQHF. CDR3 coding DNA: TGCGCCAGCAGCTTAGAGGGAGGGCAACAGCCCCAGCATTTT.

There are a few counts of this clonotype. The V and J genes are TRBV12-3 or TRBV12-4 and TRBJ1-4, with D tentatively TRBD1 (6 bases). This CDR3 spans 14 amino acids. Trimming removed 1 base from V and 5 bases from J, with 8 bases in between. In DNA form, the CDR3 reads TGTGCCAGCAGTTTAGAACAGGGAAATGAAAAACTGTTTTTT. This sequence encodes CASSLEQGNEKLFF.

This clonotype was detected only a few times. The rearrangement links TRBV18 to TRBJ1-4; the match to TRBD1 covers 8 bases. V dropped 0 bases and J dropped 8; count of bases not matched to a gene: 2. The CDR3 runs to 14 residues. The V gene's germline CDR1 is KGHSH and CDR2 LQKENI. The CDR3 here is CASSPPDRVEKLFF. As DNA, the CDR3 is TGTGCCAGCTCACCACCGGACAGGGTAGAAAAACTGTTTTTT.

In this sample, this clonotype turned up many times. The chain links TRBV28 to TRBJ1-5, with 7 bases fitting TRBD1. The CDR3 consists of 14 residues. Germline V gives CDR1 MDHEN, CDR2 SYDVKM. The V segment lost 3 bases and the J segment 5 bases; nucleotides outside the gene matches: 4. CDR3 DNA sequence: TGTGCCAGCAGTTTGGGGACAGCCTATCAGCCCCAGCATTTT. Amino acid sequence: CASSLGTAYQPQHF.

The chain uses TRBV20-1 and TRBJ1-5; D call uncertain. The CDR3 spans 13 residues. Germline V gives CDR1 DFQATT, CDR2 SNEGSKA (reference sequence). Trimming took off 2 bases at V and 4 bases at J, with 9 bases between the two ends. The CDR3 reads CSARWEVNQPQHF. The CDR3 nucleotides read TGCAGTGCTAGATGGGAGGTAAATCAGCCCCAGCATTTT.

This clonotype showed up many times. The rearrangement joins TRBV10-3 to TRBJ1-3, with a possible D match to TRBD1 (5 bases). The length of the CDR3 is 14 residues. V was shortened by 10 bases and J by 0 bases, with 13 bases between the two germline ends. CDR1 is ENHRY and CDR2 is SYGVKD in the germline V gene. CDR3 protein: CATKGSGSGNTIYF. The DNA of the CDR3 is TGTGCCACAAAGGGGAGCGGCTCTGGAAACACCATATATTTT.

The genes are TRBV6-5 and TRBJ2-1; D remains unclear. V lost 7 bases and J lost 9, with 13 bases in between. The CDR3 is 12 amino acids. Germline CDR1 is MNHEY and CDR2 is SVGAGI. This chain's CDR3 is CASNRPGGEQFF. In nucleotides, the CDR3 is TGTGCCAGCAACCGGCCCGGCGGTGAGCAGTTCTTC.

The gene calls are TRBV3-1 and TRBJ2-3; 7 positions match TRBD1. The CDR3 consists of 15 residues. The ends lost 0 bases at V and 6 bases at J; junction bases unmatched: 6. The germline V gene encodes CDR1 LGHDT and CDR2 YNNKEL (reference sequence). Here the CDR3 DNA reads TGTGCCAGCAGCCAAGATCCAGGGGGTTCTGATACGCAGTATTTT. It encodes CASSQDPGGSDTQYF.

This clonotype was picked up a small number of times. One end of the junction varies from germline; a read error may be responsible. The rearrangement links TRBV24-1 to TRBJ2-1; possible D gene TRBD1, 6 bases. CDR1 is KGHDR and CDR2 is SFDVKD in the germline V gene. CDR3 length: 12 residues. For the CDR3, the DNA is TGTGCTACCAGGGGCGGAAACAATGAGCAGTTCTTC. Protein product: CATRGGNNEQFF.

The table lists this clonotype with many counts. The chain has TRBV20-1 and TRBJ2-1; 10 bases line up with TRBD2. Trimming removed 3 bases from V and 0 bases from J; junction bases left unmatched: 8. This CDR3 region has 17 residues. The germline CDR1 and CDR2 sequences are DFQATT and SNEGSKA (reference sequence). The CDR3 DNA reads as TGCAGTGCTAGTACCCCACTAGCGGGGTCCTCCTACAATGAGCAGTTCTTC. This sequence encodes CSASTPLAGSSYNEQFF.

This clonotype has more than one count but fewer than ten. This chain uses TRBV5-1 with TRBJ2-3; D is unclear. V dropped 1 base and J dropped 0 bases, with 12 bases sitting between them. The V gene's germline CDR1 is SGHRS and CDR2 YFSETQ. The CDR3 length is 16 residues. The CDR3: CASSLSSGMSTDTQYF. The CDR3 DNA is TGCGCCAGCAGCTTGTCGAGTGGAATGAGCACAGATACGCAGTATTTT.

The chain recombines TRBV20-1 with TRBJ1-2; no definite D call. Trimming pared 6 bases from V and 8 bases from J, leaving 16 bases between. Germline CDR1 DFQATT, CDR2 SNEGSKA (reference sequence). CDR3 length: 12 amino acids. CDR3: CSARKPDPGYTF. CDR3 sequence (DNA): TGCAGTGCCAGAAAGCCGGATCCGGGCTACACCTTC.

This clonotype was detected only a few times. This sequence joins TRBV7-2 and TRBJ1-6; D is uncertain. Per the germline V gene, CDR1 is SGHTA and CDR2 is FQGNSA. This CDR3 has 15 amino acids. Trimming shortened V by 2 bases and J by 9 bases, and 14 bases separated the two germline ends. This CDR3 is CASSLRTASGSPLHF. CDR3 bases: TGTGCCAGCAGCTTACGAACTGCAAGCGGTTCACCCCTCCACTTT.

This clonotype showed up just a few times. This chain links TRBV7-1 with TRBJ1-5; perhaps TRBD1 as D (5 bases). TRBV7-1 is assigned to the ORF class and has an uncertain function. Trimming stripped 3 bases from V and 1 base from J, with 7 bases between. The CDR3 has 14 amino acids. The CDR3 sequence is CASSSRQSNQPQHF. CDR3 DNA sequence: TGTGCCAGCAGCTCCCGACAGAGCAATCAGCCCCAGCATTTT.

V gene TRBV6-5 combines with J gene TRBJ2-1, with TRBD1 matching 9 bases. Germline trimming cut 0 bases from V and 5 bases from J; bases unmatched to any gene: 8. This CDR3 contains 17 residues. Germline V gene sequence: CDR1 MNHEY, CDR2 SVGAGI. CDR3 DNA: TGTGCCAGCAGTTACTCGTTCGGGACAGGGAGAGACAATGAGCAGTTCTTC. This sequence encodes CASSYSFGTGRDNEQFF.

This sequence joins TRBV12-3 or TRBV12-4 and TRBJ1-6; D gene uncertain. The V end was cut by 3 bases, the J end by 10 bases, with 16 bases between. The CDR3 is made up of 15 amino acids. The chain's CDR3 is CASSLDAAARSPLHF. CDR3 bases: TGTGCCAGCAGTTTGGATGCAGCCGCCAGATCACCCCTCCACTTT.

The chain couples TRBV7-2 to TRBJ1-5, with a tentative D call TRBD1 (6 bases). V was shortened by 4 bases and J by 4 bases, with 11 bases between the two germline ends. The CDR3 runs to 14 residues. Germline assignment: CDR1 SGHTA and CDR2 FQGNSA. The CDR3: CASSSHQGNQPQHF. Written as DNA, the CDR3 is TGTGCCAGCAGCTCCCATCAGGGGAATCAGCCCCAGCATTTT.

This rearrangement joins TRBV12-3 or TRBV12-4 to TRBJ1-5, with 8 bases identical to TRBD1. The CDR3 has 14 residues. Trimming cost V 2 bases and J 5 bases; bases outside gene matches: 2. The CDR3 nucleotides are TGTGCCAGCAGTTTACAGACAGGGGATCAGCCCCAGCATTTT. Amino acids: CASSLQTGDQPQHF.

This clonotype showed up just a few times. This chain uses TRBV4-2 with TRBJ2-2, with D uncertain. The CDR3 is made up of 14 amino acids. Germline V gene lookup returns CDR1 LGHNA and CDR2 YNFKEQ. V was pared by 0 bases and J by 5 bases, with 7 bases between. CDR3 loop: CASSQDFSTGELFF. DNA of the CDR3: TGTGCCAGCAGCCAAGATTTTTCTACCGGGGAGCTGTTTTTT.

This chain connects TRBV7-6 to TRBJ2-1; 10 bases align to TRBD1. With 5 bases clipped from V and 5 bases from J, the junction kept 9 bases outside the gene matches. CDR3 length: 16 residues. Germline CDR1 and CDR2: SGHVS and FNYEAQ. The chain's CDR3 is CASSHLSGTGDNEQFF. The CDR3 bases are TGTGCCAGCAGCCACCTCAGCGGGACAGGGGACAATGAGCAGTTCTTC.

This clonotype was observed a few times. V is TRBV12-3 or TRBV12-4 and J is TRBJ2-1; the match to TRBD2 covers 9 bases. The CDR3 is made up of 14 amino acids. V was clipped by 5 bases and J by 6 bases; unmatched bases: 5. DNA of the CDR3: TGTGCCAGCAGTGACAGCGGGGGGACCAATGAGCAGTTCTTC. Its translation is CASSDSGGTNEQFF.

This clonotype occurred a few times. The chain joins TRBV20-1 to TRBJ2-1; 9 nucleotides align to TRBD2. V dropped 3 bases and J dropped 3; count of bases not matched to a gene: 3. Germline V CDR1 and CDR2: DFQATT, SNEGSKA (reference sequence). This CDR3 has 14 amino acids. The CDR3 coding sequence is TGCAGTGCTAGCAGGCGGGGGGGCTACAATGAGCAGTTCTTC. Encoded protein: CSASRRGGYNEQFF.

This clonotype has just a few counts. The chain carries TRBV7-3 and TRBJ2-2, with 8 bases that match TRBD2. Germline assignment: CDR1 SGHTA and CDR2 FQGTGA. The CDR3 loop spans 15 amino acids. With V trimmed by 1 base and J by 7 bases, 5 bases remained unmatched. The chain's CDR3 is CASSLRGTSGGELFF. The CDR3 DNA follows: TGTGCCAGCAGCTTAAGAGGGACTAGTGGCGGGGAGCTGTTTTTT.

The rearrangement links TRBV7-9 to TRBJ2-2; D is unclear. There are 15 residues in the CDR3. Germline CDR1 reads SEHNR; CDR2 reads FQNEAQ (reference sequence). Trimming cost V 0 bases and J 4 bases, with 9 bases left between them. The CDR3: CASSLATVGTGELFF. As DNA, the CDR3 is TGTGCCAGCAGCTTAGCGACTGTGGGCACCGGGGAGCTGTTTTTT.

This clonotype was found a few times. This sequence joins TRBV7-2 and TRBJ1-5, with D tentatively TRBD1 (5 bases). V was pared by 1 base and J by 7 bases, with 11 bases between. The V gene's germline CDR1 is SGHTA and CDR2 FQGNSA. The CDR3 totals 14 residues. CDR3 sequence: CASSLEQVGQPQHF. Here the CDR3 DNA reads TGTGCCAGCAGCTTAGAACAGGTGGGGCAGCCCCAGCATTTT.